These T cell receptor beta chains were read from a single sample in a study of T cells in Graves' hyperthyroidism and ophthalmopathy. TCRdb reprocessed the multiplex PCR reads with MiXCR, giving one entry per CDR3 protein. This sample yields hundreds of thousands of distinct CDR3 sequences, of which approximately 15% are seen a single time; less than 3.5% belongs to the top ten. Sequences were obtained from blood. These TCRs come from a woman aged 40 to 49 with Graves' ophthalmopathy. Both conserved end residues are part of each CDR3. Rows give clone size only sometimes, using once, few, many, or a class for an expanded clone.

clone_size: many; v_call: TRBV30; cdr3_length: 12; cdr3_aa: CAWSVQGAEAFF
clone_size: many; v_call: TRBV28; cdr3_length: 15; cdr3_aa: CASSNTGPFYNEQFF
clone_size: many; v_call: TRBV7-9; cdr3_length: 12; cdr3_aa: CASQGANNEQFF
clone_size: few; v_call: TRBV7-9; cdr3_length: 13; cdr3_aa: CASSPRQAGELFF
clone_size: few; v_call: TRBV6-5; cdr3_length: 15; cdr3_aa: CASSYSVVRGGEAFF
clone_size: few; v_call: TRBV11-2; cdr3_length: 14; cdr3_aa: CASSLAVSNQPQHF
clone_size: .; v_call: TRBV16; cdr3_length: 13; cdr3_aa: CASSRQVGETQYF
clone_size: many; v_call: TRBV27; cdr3_length: 13; cdr3_aa: CASNGGADTEAFF
clone_size: .; v_call: TRBV6-1; cdr3_length: 13; cdr3_aa: CASSEMGATEAFF
clone_size: .; v_call: TRBV5-6; cdr3_length: 14; cdr3_aa: CASTYDPGNTEAFF
clone_size: few; v_call: TRBV10-2; cdr3_length: 14; cdr3_aa: CASSVQGTVGELFF
clone_size: many; v_call: TRBV15; cdr3_length: 16; cdr3_aa: CATSREPGAASYEQYF
clone_size: many; v_call: TRBV7-2; cdr3_length: 15; cdr3_aa: CASSSKQGAIYEQYF
clone_size: .; v_call: TRBV4-2; cdr3_length: 15; cdr3_aa: CASSLGSGVNQPQHF
clone_size: few; v_call: TRBV6-9; cdr3_length: 12; cdr3_aa: CASSYEGVEQFF
clone_size: .; v_call: TRBV6-1; cdr3_length: 15; cdr3_aa: CASRPSGGGPAEAFF
clone_size: many; v_call: TRBV2; cdr3_length: 13; cdr3_aa: CANQQGLWTEAFF
clone_size: .; v_call: TRBV5-1; cdr3_length: 14; cdr3_aa: CASTRGGDSNEQFF
clone_size: many; v_call: TRBV18; cdr3_length: 16; cdr3_aa: CASSRGVAGSYNEQFF
clone_size: many; v_call: TRBV27; cdr3_length: 17; cdr3_aa: CASSLSRTSVIYNEQFF
clone_size: few; v_call: TRBV29-1; cdr3_length: 13; cdr3_aa: CSVGQAIHGELFF
clone_size: few; v_call: TRBV27; cdr3_length: 17; cdr3_aa: CASRKRGGQGSYNEQFF
clone_size: few; v_call: TRBV18; cdr3_length: 15; cdr3_aa: CASSTVGGSGYGYTF
clone_size: many; v_call: TRBV6-2/TRBV6-3; cdr3_length: 17; cdr3_aa: CASSPRLAGAAYNEQFF
clone_size: .; v_call: TRBV4-2; cdr3_length: 19; cdr3_aa: CASSQDSYFMASGTGELFF
clone_size: many; v_call: TRBV6-1; cdr3_length: 16; cdr3_aa: CASRLYAGGETDTQYF
clone_size: many; v_call: TRBV20-1; cdr3_length: 13; cdr3_aa: CSAPGTGLVEQFF
clone_size: few; v_call: TRBV20-1; cdr3_length: 15; cdr3_aa: CSANEGKGLGDEQYF
clone_size: few; v_call: TRBV18; cdr3_length: 13; cdr3_aa: CASSGVDPYGYTF
clone_size: few; v_call: TRBV12-3/TRBV12-4; cdr3_length: 16; cdr3_aa: CASSPDRGQGDYGYTF
clone_size: many; v_call: TRBV11-2; cdr3_length: 15; cdr3_aa: CASSLQGTGNSPLHF
clone_size: .; v_call: TRBV11-1; cdr3_length: 15; cdr3_aa: CASSYSGQENNEQFF
clone_size: .; v_call: TRBV5-1; cdr3_length: 16; cdr3_aa: CASSSLATISYNEQFF
clone_size: many; v_call: TRBV30; cdr3_length: 13; cdr3_aa: CAWSARSNNEQFF
clone_size: .; v_call: TRBV28; cdr3_length: 15; cdr3_aa: CASSLIISSGNTIYF
clone_size: .; v_call: TRBV29-1; cdr3_length: 11; cdr3_aa: CSVTGGIEAFF
clone_size: many; v_call: TRBV2; cdr3_length: 14; cdr3_aa: CASSAPGASDTQYF
clone_size: .; v_call: TRBV7-3; cdr3_length: 16; cdr3_aa: CASRKPLSELYNEQFF
clone_size: .; v_call: TRBV18; cdr3_length: 15; cdr3_aa: CASSPPTYSNNEQFF
clone_size: few; v_call: TRBV5-6; cdr3_length: 17; cdr3_aa: CASSLVRGSRTSYEQYF
clone_size: .; v_call: TRBV6-2/TRBV6-3; cdr3_length: 14; cdr3_aa: CASNLVGWGDEQFF
clone_size: .; v_call: TRBV6-1; cdr3_length: 15; cdr3_aa: CASSGHSGGGDTQYF
clone_size: few; v_call: TRBV20-1; cdr3_length: 13; cdr3_aa: CSATRDSNQPQHF
clone_size: few; v_call: TRBV6-1; cdr3_length: 21; cdr3_aa: CASSPSIPILQGASGANVLTF
clone_size: few; v_call: TRBV10-3; cdr3_length: 14; cdr3_aa: CAISSRDRGDSYTF
clone_size: many; v_call: TRBV20-1; cdr3_length: 15; cdr3_aa: CSASRMEGGVHEQYF
clone_size: many; v_call: TRBV5-1; cdr3_length: 16; cdr3_aa: CASSSSARILTDTQYF
clone_size: .; v_call: TRBV5-1; cdr3_length: 15; cdr3_aa: CASSSPGQVNTEAFF
clone_size: .; v_call: TRBV6-9; cdr3_length: 17; cdr3_aa: CASSYSKTGWSPYGYTF
clone_size: many; v_call: TRBV11-2; cdr3_length: 16; cdr3_aa: CASSLGTRGQSYEQYF
clone_size: many; v_call: TRBV5-1; cdr3_length: 16; cdr3_aa: CASSPSTGLSTDTQYF
clone_size: few; v_call: TRBV13; cdr3_length: 15; cdr3_aa: CASSLGDPSLHTQYF